The rows below give T cell receptor beta chains drawn from one sample of a study of blood T cell repertoires in COVID-19. Generated by immunoSEQ multiplex PCR, the TCRdb table keeps only in-frame clones and is missing some. Here the sample spans about 310,000 clones, around 91% being singletons. Specimen: peripheral blood. All receptors come from a woman aged 40 to 50 with COVID-19, enrolled during active disease. The CDR3 runs from the conserved cysteine through the conserved F or W. A D gene is named only where the DNA matches it firmly. The size field is filled for only some rows; it gives once, few, many or a size class.

clone size,V gene,J gene,D gene,CDR3 DNA,CDR3 protein
.,TRBV6-5,TRBJ1-5,.,TGTGCCAGCGGACCCGCGGGGTTTCGCAATCAGCCCCAGCATTTT,CASGPAGFRNQPQHF
.,TRBV6-5,TRBJ2-1,TRBD1,TGTGCCAGCAGCGCCGGACAGGGTCGCAATGAGCAGTTCTTC,CASSAGQGRNEQFF
.,TRBV25-1,TRBJ1-2,TRBD1,TGTGCCAGCAGTGATGCGGGACAGGGAGCCTATGGCTACACCTTC,CASSDAGQGAYGYTF
.,TRBV6-5,TRBJ2-5,.,TGTGCCAGCAGTTCAGAACCGGGGACCCAGTACTTC,CASSSEPGTQYF
.,TRBV7-3,TRBJ1-5,.,TGTGCCAGCAGCTCCGGGATTGATCAGCCCCAGCATTTT,CASSSGIDQPQHF
.,TRBV27,TRBJ2-6,.,TGTGCCAGCAGCCCCATGTCCCTCTACCTCTCTGGGGCCAACGTCCTGACTTTC,CASSPMSLYLSGANVLTF
few,TRBV2,TRBJ1-3,.,TGTGCCAGCAGTGCAGAATCTGGAAACACCATATATTTT,CASSAESGNTIYF
.,TRBV28,TRBJ1-5,.,TGTGCCATGACGCAAGCAGGGGGCAATCAGCCCCAGCATTTT,CAMTQAGGNQPQHF
.,TRBV2,TRBJ2-5,TRBD2,TGTGCCAGCAGTGAGGGACTAGCAGAAGAGACCCAGTACTTC,CASSEGLAEETQYF
.,TRBV5-1,TRBJ1-1,.,TGCGCCAGCAGCTTCTCCGGGACACCTTACACTGAAGCTTTCTTT,CASSFSGTPYTEAFF
.,TRBV7-9,TRBJ1-2,.,TGTGCCAGCAGCAACTCGGGAAATGGCTACACCTTC,CASSNSGNGYTF
.,TRBV7-2,TRBJ2-7,.,TGTGCCAGCAGCTTCGAGGGCTACGAGCAGTACTTC,CASSFEGYEQYF
.,TRBV5-1,TRBJ1-1,TRBD1,TGCGCCAGCAGCCGGCGACAGGGGATAGGGGATCTCACTGAAGCTTTCTTT,CASSRRQGIGDLTEAFF
.,TRBV9,TRBJ2-1,.,TGTGCCAGCAGCGTTCGGGGAGCGGGCCCCAGTGAGCAGTTCTTC,CASSVRGAGPSEQFF
.,TRBV29-1,TRBJ1-2,.,TGCAGCGTTGTCGGCGGGCTCAGAGACTATGGCTACACCTTC,CSVVGGLRDYGYTF
once,TRBV6-5,TRBJ1-1,.,TGTGCCAGCAGGACCCCAGGGGTGGGGACTGAAGCTTTCTTT,CASRTPGVGTEAFF
.,TRBV27,TRBJ1-2,.,TGTGCCAGCAGTTTATTGGCAGGGATGAACTATGGCTACACCTTC,CASSLLAGMNYGYTF
.,TRBV5-4,TRBJ2-3,TRBD2,TGTGCCAGCAGCACTCCTAGCGCTCCTAGCGGGGCAGATACGCAGTATTTT,CASSTPSAPSGADTQYF
.,TRBV6-5,TRBJ1-3,.,TGTGCCAGCAGTTACCAAGGACTTTCATCTGGAAACACCATATATTTT,CASSYQGLSSGNTIYF
.,TRBV7-2,TRBJ2-7,.,TGTGCCAGCAGCCCCCTGAGGGGAGGCGAGCAGTACTTC,CASSPLRGGEQYF
.,TRBV7-9,TRBJ1-2,.,TGTGCCAGCAGCCCTACGTCGGGGGTGAACTATGGCTACACCTTC,CASSPTSGVNYGYTF
.,TRBV10-2,TRBJ2-1,.,TGCGCCAGCACACAACTACAGGGTTTCTACAATGAGCAGTTCTTC,CASTQLQGFYNEQFF
.,TRBV19,TRBJ1-3,.,TGTGCCAGCCGATCGGGACACCTCTCTGGAAACACCATATATTTT,CASRSGHLSGNTIYF
.,TRBV25-1,TRBJ2-4,.,TGTGCCAGCAGTGAATTGGGCTCCTCTGGAAACATTCAGTACTTC,CASSELGSSGNIQYF
.,TRBV28,TRBJ2-7,TRBD2,TGTGCCAGCAGATCGGGGGGGCAGGGGTTCGACGAGCAGTACTTC,CASRSGGQGFDEQYF
.,TRBV10-3,TRBJ2-4,TRBD1,TGTGCCATCAGTGAGACGACGACAGGGGGTGACAAAAACATTCAGTACTTC,CAISETTTGGDKNIQYF
.,TRBV14,TRBJ2-7,.,TGTGCCAGCAGCCATAATATACAGGGTTCCCCCTACGAGCAGTACTTC,CASSHNIQGSPYEQYF
.,TRBV9,TRBJ2-1,TRBD2,TGTGCCAGCAGCCCCCAGGCGGGGGGGCTGTATGAGCAGTTCTTC,CASSPQAGGLYEQFF
.,TRBV9,TRBJ2-7,TRBD2,TGTGCCAGCAGCGTAGCGGGGGGGGACTACGAGCAGTACTTC,CASSVAGGDYEQYF
.,TRBV7-3,TRBJ2-2,.,TGTGCCAGCAGCTTAGACAGCCCCGGACAGCTGTTTTTT,CASSLDSPGQLFF
.,TRBV28,TRBJ2-5,TRBD2,TGTGCCAGCTCCTTAGCGGGGGTTCAGGAGACCCAGTACTTC,CASSLAGVQETQYF
.,TRBV7-3,TRBJ2-2,TRBD2,TGTGCCAGCAGCGAAACGCTAGCGGACACCGGGGAGCTGTTTTTT,CASSETLADTGELFF
once,TRBV7-2,TRBJ2-1,TRBD2,TGTGCCAGCAGCTCTAGCGGACCAAACAATGAGCAGTTCTTC,CASSSSGPNNEQFF
.,TRBV6-1,TRBJ2-6,TRBD2,TGTGCCAGCAGTGGACTAGCGGGGGGTGCTGGGGCCAACGTCCTGACTTTC,CASSGLAGGAGANVLTF
.,TRBV5-8,TRBJ2-2,.,TGTGCCAGCAGCAACGGATATCGGGACACCGGGGAGCTGTTTTTT,CASSNGYRDTGELFF
.,TRBV6-1,TRBJ1-5,.,TGTGCCAGCAGTGGACCCTTAGGGGGGGGAAATCAGCCCCAGCATTTT,CASSGPLGGGNQPQHF
.,TRBV28,TRBJ1-2,.,TGTGCCAGCCTAGACAGGCTCTATGGCTACACCTTC,CASLDRLYGYTF
few,TRBV7-3,TRBJ2-3,TRBD1,TGTGCCAGCAGCGCGAGGGACAGCTCTACAGATACGCAGTATTTT,CASSARDSSTDTQYF
.,TRBV5-1,TRBJ2-1,TRBD2,TGCGCCAGCAGCTGGGGGACTAGCGAAGCCTACAATGAGCAGTTCTTC,CASSWGTSEAYNEQFF
.,TRBV28,TRBJ2-7,TRBD1,TGTGCCAGCAGTCAATTCACAGGGGCGGGTTTTAACGAGCAGTACTTC,CASSQFTGAGFNEQYF
.,TRBV30,TRBJ2-1,TRBD1,TGTGCCTCCACAGGGGGAAGAAGCTCCTACAATGAGCAGTTCTTC,CASTGGRSSYNEQFF
.,TRBV5-4,TRBJ2-7,TRBD2,TGTGCCAGCAGCTCGGCTAGCGGGACCTCCTACGAGCAGTACTTC,CASSSASGTSYEQYF
.,TRBV7-3,TRBJ2-3,TRBD1,TGTGCCAGCAGCTTACTTGGGCAGGGGGCTGATACGCAGTATTTT,CASSLLGQGADTQYF
.,TRBV28,TRBJ1-2,.,TGTGCCAGCAGTTTGAGCGGGAGGGCGGGTGGCTACACCTTC,CASSLSGRAGGYTF
.,TRBV11-2,TRBJ2-1,.,TGTGCCAGCAGCTCCGGACTACCCCTATACAATGAGCAGTTCTTC,CASSSGLPLYNEQFF
.,TRBV28,TRBJ2-5,.,TGTGCCAGCAGTTTCCACGGCCGGGTCCAAGAGACCCAGTACTTC,CASSFHGRVQETQYF
.,TRBV10-3,TRBJ2-5,.,TGTGCCATCAGTGATCCAGGGGCCCCTCGTGAGACCCAGTACTTC,CAISDPGAPRETQYF
.,TRBV5-4,TRBJ2-3,TRBD2,TGTGCCAGCAGCTTGGAACTAGCGGGGGGAGCAGATACGCAGTATTTT,CASSLELAGGADTQYF
.,TRBV6-2/TRBV6-3,TRBJ1-6,TRBD1,TGTGCCAGCAGCCTGCGGGGACAGGGGAGTAATTCACCCCTCCACTTT,CASSLRGQGSNSPLHF
.,TRBV10-3,TRBJ2-2,TRBD2,TGTGCCATCAGTGATACCAGCGGGAGGGTTCTCACCGGGGAGCTGTTTTTT,CAISDTSGRVLTGELFF
.,TRBV28,TRBJ1-2,.,TGTGCCAGCAGCTTTGACAGGATTTGGGGCTACACCTTC,CASSFDRIWGYTF
.,TRBV7-2,TRBJ1-1,.,TGTGCCAGCAGCTTATGGGCAGGGAACACTGAAGCTTTCTTT,CASSLWAGNTEAFF
once,TRBV5-1,TRBJ1-2,TRBD1,TGCGCCAGCAGCTTGGACAGGGACAGGGGCGATGGCTACACCTTC,CASSLDRDRGDGYTF
.,TRBV6-5,TRBJ1-1,TRBD1,TGTGCCAGCAGTCGGACAGGCCCCCTGAACACTGAAGCTTTCTTT,CASSRTGPLNTEAFF